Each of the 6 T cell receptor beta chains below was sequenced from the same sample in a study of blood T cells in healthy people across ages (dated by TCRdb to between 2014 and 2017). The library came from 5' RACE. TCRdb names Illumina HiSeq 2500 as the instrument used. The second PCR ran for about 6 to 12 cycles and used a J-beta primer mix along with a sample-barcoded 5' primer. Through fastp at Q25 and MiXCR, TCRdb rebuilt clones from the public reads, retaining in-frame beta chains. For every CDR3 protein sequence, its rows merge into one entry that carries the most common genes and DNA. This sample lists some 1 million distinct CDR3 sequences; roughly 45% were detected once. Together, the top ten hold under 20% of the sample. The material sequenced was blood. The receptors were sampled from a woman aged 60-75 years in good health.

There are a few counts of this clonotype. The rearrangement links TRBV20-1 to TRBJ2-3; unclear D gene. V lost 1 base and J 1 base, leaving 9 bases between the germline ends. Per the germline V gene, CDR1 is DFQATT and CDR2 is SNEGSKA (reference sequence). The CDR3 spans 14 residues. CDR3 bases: TGCAGTGCTAGAGGGGTCACTGGCACAGATACGCAGTATTTT. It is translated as CSARGVTGTDTQYF.

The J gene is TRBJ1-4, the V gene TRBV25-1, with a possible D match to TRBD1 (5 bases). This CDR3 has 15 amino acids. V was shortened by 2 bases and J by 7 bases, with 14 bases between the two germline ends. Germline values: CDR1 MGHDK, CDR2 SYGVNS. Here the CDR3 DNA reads TGTGCCAGCAGTGAACCGGCAGGGAGGAGTGAAAAACTGTTTTTT. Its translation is CASSEPAGRSEKLFF.

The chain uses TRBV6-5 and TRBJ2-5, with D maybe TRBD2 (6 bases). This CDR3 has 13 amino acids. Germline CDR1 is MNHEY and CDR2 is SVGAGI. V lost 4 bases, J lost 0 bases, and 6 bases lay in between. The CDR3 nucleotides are TGTGCCAGCAGTTGGGGGGACCAAGAGACCCAGTACTTC. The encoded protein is CASSWGDQETQYF.

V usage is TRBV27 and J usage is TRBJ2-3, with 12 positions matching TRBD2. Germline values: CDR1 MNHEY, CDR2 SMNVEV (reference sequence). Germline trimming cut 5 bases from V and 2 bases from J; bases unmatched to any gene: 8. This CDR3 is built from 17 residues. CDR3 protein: CASSPRTSGTTTDTQYF. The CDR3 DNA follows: TGTGCCAGCAGTCCCCGGACTAGCGGGACGACCACAGATACGCAGTATTTT.

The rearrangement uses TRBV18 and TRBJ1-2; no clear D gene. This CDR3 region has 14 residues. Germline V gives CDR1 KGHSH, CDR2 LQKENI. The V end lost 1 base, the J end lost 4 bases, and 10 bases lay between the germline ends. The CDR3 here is CASSPRGSAYGYTF. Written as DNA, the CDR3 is TGTGCCAGCTCACCACGGGGTTCCGCCTATGGCTACACCTTC.

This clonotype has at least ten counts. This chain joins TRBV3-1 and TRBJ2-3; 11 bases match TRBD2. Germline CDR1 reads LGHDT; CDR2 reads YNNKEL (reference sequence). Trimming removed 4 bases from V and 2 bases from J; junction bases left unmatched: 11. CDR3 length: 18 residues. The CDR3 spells CASSLRLAGLLSTDTQYF. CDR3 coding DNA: TGTGCCAGCAGCCTGCGACTAGCGGGGCTCCTATCCACAGATACGCAGTATTTT.